The 18 T cell receptor beta chains given below trace back to one sample, sequenced in a study of read filtering for tumor transcriptome and immune sequencing. This library used approximately 0.4 ug RNA and molecular barcoded adaptors spanning alpha/delta and beta/gamma chains. One entry per CDR3 protein, called by TCRdb with MiXCR from the reads. The repertoire consists of roughly 82,000 distinct CDR3 sequences, with more than 9% occurring once and the leading ten covering just under 15%. The sequencing sample was made of a population of CD138-negative cells sorted from bone marrow. These receptors were taken from a donor aged 40 or over with multiple myeloma.

Remarks on this clonotype: It is likely a read error, because the conserved phenylalanine at the end of the CDR3 is missing. V usage is TRBV19 and J usage is TRBJ2-3; 7 nucleotides line up with TRBD1. Germline lookup yields CDR1 LNHDA and CDR2 SQIVND (reference sequence). The CDR3 is made up of 16 amino acids. This chain's CDR3 is CASSIGTAASTVTQYC. CDR3 DNA: TGTGCCAGTAGTATCGGGACAGCCGCGAGCACAGTTACGCAGTATTGT.

This clonotype was seen repeatedly, ten times or more. This chain connects TRBV5-6 to TRBJ2-1; D may be TRBD1 (5 bases). Germline CDR1 reads SGHDT; CDR2 reads YYEEEE. This CDR3 has 15 residues. Trimming stripped 0 bases from V and 4 bases from J, with 11 bases between. Here the CDR3 reads CASSLGQQSYNEQFF. Written as DNA, the CDR3 is TGTGCCAGCAGCTTGGGACAGCAGTCTTACAATGAGCAGTTCTTC.

This clonotype was observed at least ten times. This chain uses TRBV7-2 with TRBJ2-7, with TRBD2 matching over 9 bases. The CDR3 extends over 15 amino acids. V shed 5 bases, J shed 4 bases, and the junction held 9 bases outside the gene matches. Germline CDR1 and CDR2: SGHTA and FQGNSA. The DNA for the CDR3 is TGTGCCAGCAGCCCCGATAGCGGGAGTGCTTACGAGCAGTACTTC. It is translated as CASSPDSGSAYEQYF.

This chain connects TRBV5-1 to TRBJ2-7; 9 positions agree with TRBD1. There are 13 residues in the CDR3. The trim removed 6 bases at V and 5 bases at J, leaving 6 bases unmatched. The germline gives CDR1 SGHRS, CDR2 YFSETQ. CDR3 DNA: TGCGCCAGCACTCCCGGGACAGGGAACGAGCAGTACTTC. It encodes CASTPGTGNEQYF.

At least ten counts were recorded for this clonotype. V is TRBV30 and J is TRBJ1-2; the D gene is possibly TRBD1 (5 bases). Per the germline V gene, CDR1 is GTSNPN and CDR2 is SVGIG (reference sequence). CDR3 length equals 13 residues. Trimming removed 3 bases at V and 8 bases at J, with 16 bases between. The CDR3 nucleotides are TGTGCCTGGAGCCCAATCGGGGGGATCGGCTACACCTTC. Translation: CAWSPIGGIGYTF.

The table lists this clonotype with many counts. The chain carries TRBV24-1 and TRBJ2-3; D is undetermined. CDR1 and CDR2 (germline): KGHDR, SFDVKD. There are 13 residues in the CDR3. V lost 3 bases, J lost 2 bases, and 5 bases lay in between. CDR3 in DNA: TGTGCCACCAGTGATCCTTCCACAGATACGCAGTATTTT. This encodes CATSDPSTDTQYF.

This clonotype came up many times. The chain carries TRBV18 and TRBJ1-2; 7 bases match TRBD1. CDR1 and CDR2 (germline): KGHSH, LQKENI. The trim removed 6 bases at V and 0 bases at J, leaving 4 bases unmatched. The CDR3 has 14 residues. The CDR3 here is CASSGTVANYGYTF. The CDR3 DNA sequence: TGTGCCAGCTCCGGGACAGTAGCTAACTATGGCTACACCTTC.

This clonotype was counted a few times. The CDR3 DNA reads TGCGCCAGCAGCCGCGGGACAGTATTCACCGGGGAGCTGTTTTTT. This encodes CASSRGTVFTGELFF. J is TRBJ2-2 and V is TRBV5-1; a weak D match, TRBD1 (7 bases). The V and J ends lost 4 bases and 4 bases respectively, with 14 bases between them. In germline, CDR1 is SGHRS, CDR2 YFSETQ. The CDR3 is 15 amino acids.

Remarks on this clonotype: A much larger clone lies a single base off, so this may be a read error. This chain links TRBV30 with TRBJ1-1; D uncertain. Trimming took 4 bases from V and 4 from J, leaving 13 bases between them. This CDR3 has 13 amino acids. CDR1 is GTSNPN and CDR2 is SVGIG in the germline V gene (reference sequence). The CDR3 sequence is CAWTPGDGTEAFF. As DNA, the CDR3 is TGTGCCTGGACTCCCGGGGATGGCACTGAAGCTTTCTTT.

This clonotype has ten or more counts. The chain combines TRBV6-5 with TRBJ1-5, with unresolved D. Trimming cost V 6 bases and J 1 base, with 13 bases left between them. The CDR3 is 15 residues long. From germline, CDR1 is MNHEY and CDR2 SVGAGI. This CDR3 reads CASSPGVGSNQPQHF. CDR3 in DNA: TGTGCCAGCAGCCCCGGGGTAGGGAGCAATCAGCCCCAGCATTTT.

This clonotype was recorded at least ten times. The chain carries TRBV11-2 and TRBJ2-1, with 10 bases lining up with TRBD2. Trimming removed 2 bases from V and 6 bases from J; junction bases left unmatched: 7. Germline CDR1 and CDR2: SGHAT and FQNNGV. The CDR3 spans 16 residues. DNA of the CDR3: TGTGCCAGCAGCTTACGGGTAGCGGGAGGAGGCAATGAGCAGTTCTTC. This translates into CASSLRVAGGGNEQFF.

V usage is TRBV7-2 and J usage is TRBJ2-7; a possible D gene is TRBD1 (6 bases). The germline gives CDR1 SGHTA, CDR2 FQGNSA. The CDR3 runs to 14 residues. Trimming left V 7 bases short and J 0 bases short, with 13 bases between. The CDR3: CASMAGQSSYEQYF. DNA of the CDR3: TGTGCCAGCATGGCAGGACAGAGCTCCTACGAGCAGTACTTC. Combining the CDR3 with reference TRBV7-2 and TRBJ2-7 gives the whole variable domain GAGVSQSPSNKVTEKGKDVELRCDPISGHTALYWYRQSLGQGLEFLIYFQGNSAPDKSGLPSDRFSAERTGGSVSTLTIQRTQQEDSAVYLCASMAGQSSYEQYFGPGTRLTVT.

This clonotype was picked up many times. The chain carries TRBV20-1 and TRBJ2-5; D unresolved. This CDR3 spans 12 amino acids. V lost 6 bases to trimming and J lost 5 bases, with 13 bases between them. Germline CDR1 and CDR2: DFQATT and SNEGSKA (reference sequence). CDR3 DNA: TGCAGTGCCCTTTTCTTGGGGGAGACCCAGTACTTC. Its protein product is CSALFLGETQYF.

This clonotype has at least ten counts. The CDR3 is CASSQDEFSDRGDEKLFF. In DNA, the CDR3 is TGCGCCAGCAGCCAAGATGAGTTTTCGGACAGGGGTGATGAAAAACTGTTTTTT. This sequence joins TRBV4-1 and TRBJ1-4; the match to TRBD1 covers 9 bases. V was clipped by 0 bases and J by 6 bases; unmatched bases: 11. Germline V gives CDR1 MGHRA, CDR2 YSYEKL. The CDR3 sequence is 18 residues long.

About this clonotype: A read error may explain this, as a much larger clone is one base away. The CDR3 coding sequence is TGCAGTGCTACCTGGGGGCGGGGCTACAATGAGCAGTTCTTC. Residues: CSATWGRGYNEQFF. The chain combines TRBV20-1 with TRBJ2-1; D is tentatively TRBD1 or TRBD2 (6 bases each). This CDR3 has 14 amino acids. V lost 4 bases, J lost 3 bases, and 13 bases lay in between. Germline-derived CDR1 and CDR2 are DFQATT and SNEGSKA (reference sequence).

This clonotype occurred once. This likely comes from a read error, as the CDR3 has no conserved phenylalanine or tryptophan at its end. The chain couples TRBV12-3 or TRBV12-4 to TRBJ2-5; D possibly corresponds to TRBD2 (5 bases). The CDR3 contains 13 residues. Trimming removed 1 base at V and 4 bases at J, with 7 bases between. CDR3 protein: CASSLGGIETQYL. For the CDR3, the DNA is TGTGCCAGCAGTTTAGGAGGGATAGAGACCCAGTACCTC.

This clonotype was seen many times. The chain couples TRBV7-9 to TRBJ2-1; 10 bases are a match to TRBD1. Trimming at V came to 2 bases and at J to 8 bases, leaving 3 bases not matched to a gene. This CDR3 has 14 residues. Germline V gene sequence: CDR1 SEHNR, CDR2 FQNEAQ (reference sequence). CDR3 in DNA: TGTGCCAGCAGCTTACGACAGGGGGCGGATGAGCAGTTCTTC. It yields the protein CASSLRQGADEQFF.

This clonotype was counted many times. This chain uses TRBV7-9 with TRBJ2-1, with 16 bases matching TRBD2. The CDR3 is 18 residues long. The germline CDR1 and CDR2 sequences are SEHNR and FQNEAQ (reference sequence). Unmatched junction bases numbered 4, after V lost 5 bases and J lost 0 bases. The CDR3 sequence is CASSPGTSGRVSYNEQFF. The DNA of the CDR3 is TGTGCCAGCAGCCCCGGGACTAGCGGGAGGGTCTCCTACAATGAGCAGTTCTTC.